This T cell receptor beta chain was captured in a study of cytomegalovirus exposure and HLA in healthy donors. Whole-study results and caveats: The analysis excluded some indistinguishable V segments, including TRBV6-2 and TRBV6-3. Fewer N-insertions than the roughly 650-donor mean were reportedly shown by an Asian-associated ancestry cluster in a later analysis. With DRB1 most and HLA-C fewest, TCR association rates differed between HLA loci in a later analysis.

A multiplex PCR was run with 60 Vbeta primers and 13 Jbeta primers. TCRdb keeps only in-frame clones here, not all; method: immunoSEQ multiplex PCR. Here the sample spans around 70,000 clones, roughly 70% being singletons. Trimming cost V 6 bases and J 5 bases; bases outside gene matches: 6. This CDR3 contains 14 residues. Germline V gives CDR1 MNHNY, CDR2 SVGAGI (reference sequence). The donors comprised healthy bone marrow donors. This clone occurred a few times. What it recognizes is unknown. The receptor was isolated from a man in his 70s in good health and CMV-seronegative. The chain couples TRBV6-6 to TRBJ1-5; 8 nucleotides match TRBD1. Sequencing was carried out using PBMCs. CDR3 amino acids: CASSPQGVDQPQHF. The CDR3 nucleotides read TGTGCCAGCAGCCCACAGGGGGTGGATCAGCCCCAGCATTTT.